This entry lists 20 T cell receptor beta chains sequenced from one sample in a study of blood T cell repertoires in COVID-19 (dated by TCRdb to 2019 to 2021). Library method: the immunoSEQ multiplex PCR assay. What TCRdb holds here is the immuneACCESS table cut down to in-frame rearrangements. Part of the clones is not present; checked against another copy, under half of the missing clones reflect an unresolved V gene, and the others are unexplained. Recorded for this sample are 140,000 to 150,000 clones; 81% of them occurred a single time. The top ten clonotypes cover around 8.2% of the sample. Sequenced sample: peripheral blood. Every receptor here comes from a human donor in a cohort sampled during active COVID-19.

The gene calls are TRBV5-5 and TRBJ1-5; 10 bases map to TRBD1. The CDR3 runs 14 residues. Germline lookup yields CDR1 SGHKS and CDR2 YYEKEE (reference sequence). V lost 2 bases, J lost 7 bases, and 3 bases stayed unmatched. This CDR3 is CASSLDRGRQPQHF. The CDR3 DNA reads TGTGCCAGCAGCTTAGACAGGGGGCGACAGCCCCAGCATTTT.

The rearrangement links TRBV6-5 to TRBJ2-5; D ambiguous. This CDR3 has 13 residues. V was pared by 10 bases and J by 1 base, with 13 bases between. Germline CDR1 and CDR2: MNHEY and SVGAGI. In DNA form, the CDR3 reads TGTGCCATCGAAGAGACATTCCAAGAGACCCAGTACTTC. Its translation is CAIEETFQETQYF.

The gene calls are TRBV6-2 or TRBV6-3 and TRBJ1-4; possible D gene TRBD1, 6 bases. Trimming took off 5 bases at V and 0 bases at J, with 10 bases between the two ends. This CDR3 is 15 amino acids long. CDR1 is MNHEY and CDR2 is SVGEGT in the germline V gene. The CDR3 sequence: CASSPRQATNEKLFF. CDR3 nucleotide sequence: TGTGCCAGCAGTCCGCGACAGGCAACTAATGAAAAACTGTTTTTT.

The chain combines TRBV3-1 (or the pseudogene TRBV3-2) with TRBJ2-3; 9 bases match TRBD2. This CDR3 spans 15 amino acids. After removal of 7 bases from V and 3 bases from J, the junction contained 8 bases not matched to a gene. In germline, CDR1 is LGHDT, CDR2 YNNKEL (reference sequence). Written as DNA, the CDR3 is TGTGCCAGCACCCAGTGGCTAGCGGGAACAGATACGCAGTATTTT. It translates to CASTQWLAGTDTQYF.

J is TRBJ1-1 and V is TRBV28; D remains ambiguous. Germline CDR1 and CDR2: MDHEN and SYDVKM. The V gene lost 5 bases and the J gene lost 6 bases, with 22 bases spanning the gap. There are 16 residues in the CDR3. CDR3 loop: CASSAGIGYYNSEAFF. The CDR3 coding sequence is TGTGCCAGCAGTGCAGGAATTGGGTATTATAACTCTGAAGCTTTCTTT. Using reference TRBV28 and TRBJ1-1 for the parts outside the CDR3, the full variable domain is DVKVTQSSRYLVKRTGEKVFLECVQDMDHENMFWYRQDPGLGLRLIYFSYDVKMKEKGDIPEGYSVSREKKERFSLILESASTNQTSMYLCASSAGIGYYNSEAFFGQGTRLTVV.

V and J are TRBV19 and TRBJ1-5, with 9 bases fitting TRBD1. Germline V gene data show CDR1 as LNHDA and CDR2 as SQIVND (reference sequence). The CDR3 is made up of 17 amino acids. V shed 4 bases, J shed 6 bases, and the junction held 13 bases outside the gene matches. The CDR3 region is CASSTTGTGSLVQPQHF. The CDR3 nucleotides read TGTGCCAGTAGTACAACCGGGACAGGGTCTCTGGTTCAGCCCCAGCATTTT.

This clone was seen more than once but under ten times. J is TRBJ1-1 and V is TRBV7-2, with a weak D call TRBD1 (6 bases). Germline assignment: CDR1 SGHTA and CDR2 FQGNSA. This CDR3 spans 14 amino acids. With 5 bases removed from V and 4 bases from J, the gap between germline ends came to 14 bases. The CDR3 reads CASSPQGPRTEAFF. In nucleotides, the CDR3 is TGTGCCAGCAGCCCACAGGGCCCGCGCACTGAAGCTTTCTTT.

The chain couples TRBV6-6 to TRBJ1-2; 11 bases fit TRBD1. The V gene's germline CDR1 is MNHNY and CDR2 SVGAGI (reference sequence). With 7 bases clipped from V and 4 bases from J, the junction kept 8 bases outside the gene matches. The CDR3 has 15 residues. CDR3 region: CASNPGQGAGYGYTF. In DNA form, the CDR3 reads TGTGCCAGCAATCCCGGACAGGGGGCTGGCTATGGCTACACCTTC.

The V call is TRBV10-3, the J call TRBJ2-1; TRBD1 might be the D (7 bases). CDR1 is ENHRY and CDR2 is SYGVKD in the germline V gene. Trimming pared 2 bases from V and 6 bases from J, leaving 14 bases between. This CDR3 has 15 residues. CDR3 sequence: CAISENQGGPNEQFF. CDR3 DNA sequence: TGTGCCATCAGTGAGAACCAGGGGGGACCCAATGAGCAGTTCTTC.

The rearrangement joins TRBV4-1 to TRBJ2-5; 10 bases fit TRBD2. This CDR3 region has 15 residues. V trimming: 4 bases; J trimming: 5 bases; junction bases outside the gene matches: 7. CDR1 and CDR2 (germline): MGHRA, YSYEKL. The CDR3 DNA reads TGCGCCAGCAGCCCCGGAGCGGGAGGGCGTGAGACCCAGTACTTC. Translated, it gives CASSPGAGGRETQYF.

This chain connects TRBV28 to TRBJ2-6, with D perhaps TRBD2 (5 bases). This CDR3 spans 18 amino acids. V gave up 5 bases and J gave up 0 bases, with 17 bases separating them. CDR1 is MDHEN, CDR2 SYDVKM, per germline. The CDR3 here is CASSPWFSESSGANVLTF. In nucleotides, the CDR3 is TGTGCCAGCAGTCCGTGGTTTAGCGAAAGCTCTGGGGCCAACGTCCTGACTTTC.

The chain carries TRBV29-1 and TRBJ1-4; unclear D gene. Trimming removed 7 bases from V and 8 bases from J, with 11 bases in between. The CDR3 runs to 11 residues. Germline loops: CDR1 SQVTM, CDR2 ANQGSEA. The CDR3 sequence is CSATTREKLFF. The CDR3, as DNA: TGCAGCGCTACGACACGGGAAAAACTGTTTTTT.

V is TRBV18 and J is TRBJ1-1; the match to TRBD1 covers 8 bases. Germline-derived CDR1 and CDR2 are KGHSH and LQKENI. Trimming cost V 5 bases and J 0 bases; bases outside gene matches: 8. The CDR3 consists of 16 residues. The CDR3 DNA sequence: TGTGCCAGCTCAACAGGGACAGGTCTCATGAACACTGAAGCTTTCTTT. It specifies CASSTGTGLMNTEAFF.

This CDR3 reads CASSRSGQGGEKLFF. In nucleotides, the CDR3 is TGTGCCAGCTCACGTTCGGGACAGGGTGGGGAAAAACTGTTTTTT. V usage is TRBV18 and J usage is TRBJ1-4; the match to TRBD1 covers 9 bases. The CDR3 loop spans 15 amino acids. The germline V gene encodes CDR1 KGHSH and CDR2 LQKENI. The ends lost 4 bases at V and 8 bases at J; junction bases unmatched: 8.

The chain links TRBV24-1 to TRBJ2-7, with 7 positions matching TRBD1. This CDR3 contains 12 residues. Germline assignment: CDR1 KGHDR and CDR2 SFDVKD. Unmatched junction bases numbered 8, after V lost 12 bases and J lost 4 bases. The CDR3 sequence: CAHRQGEYEQYF. The CDR3 coding sequence is TGTGCCCACAGACAGGGTGAGTACGAGCAGTACTTC.

V is TRBV24-1 and J is TRBJ2-5; 7 bases are shared with TRBD2. The J segment lost 5 bases and the V segment lost 7 bases, leaving 9 bases of the junction unmatched. Germline loops: CDR1 KGHDR, CDR2 SFDVKD. This CDR3 region has 14 residues. In nucleotides, the CDR3 is TGTGCCACCAGCCTAGCGGTGGGGGGTGAGACCCAGTACTTC. Its protein is CATSLAVGGETQYF.

As to this clone: The junction differs from germline at one of its ends, possibly a read error. This chain links TRBV27 with TRBJ1-5, with TRBD1 identical over 9 bases. The CDR3 consists of 22 residues. Germline CDR1 is MNHEY and CDR2 is SMNVEV (reference sequence). The CDR3 DNA follows: TGTGCCAACAGTTTTTCCCAGAATTCTCAGGGACAGGGACCCTATAGCAATCAGCCCCAGCATTTT. Translation gives CANSFSQNSQGQGPYSNQPQHF.

The chain employs TRBV18 and TRBJ2-7; TRBD2 aligns across 12 bases. The length of the CDR3 is 17 residues. The V segment lost 5 bases and the J segment 1 base; nucleotides outside the gene matches: 9. The germline V gene encodes CDR1 KGHSH and CDR2 LQKENI. The CDR3 sequence is CASSGEAGLAGSYEQYF. DNA of the CDR3: TGTGCCAGCTCAGGAGAGGCGGGACTAGCGGGTTCCTACGAGCAGTACTTC.

This chain joins TRBV5-1 and TRBJ2-7, with D uncertain. Trimming stripped 4 bases from V and 0 bases from J, with 5 bases between. Germline CDR1 SGHRS, CDR2 YFSETQ. The CDR3 loop spans 12 amino acids. CDR3 in DNA: TGCGCCAGCAGCACGGGCTCCTACGAGCAGTACTTC. Residues: CASSTGSYEQYF.

This CDR3 is CASSYSGGDNQPQHF. Here the CDR3 DNA reads TGTGCCAGCAGTTACTCGGGGGGGGATAATCAGCCCCAGCATTTT. The chain combines TRBV6-6 with TRBJ1-5, with a weak D call TRBD1 (5 bases). In germline, CDR1 is MNHNY, CDR2 SVGAGI (reference sequence). The CDR3 sequence is 15 residues long. With 0 bases removed from V and 4 bases from J, the gap between germline ends came to 10 bases.